Detailed here is one T cell receptor (beta chain). Cohort allocation depended upon clinical history that participants reported. Cohort 3 donors were reported recovered after two negative PCRs, clearance, or symptom resolution. The record originates from a study of blood T cell repertoires in COVID-19. Whole-study context: Sources were T cells, B-cell-depleted T cells, or PBMCs; the material itself was cDNA or gDNA.

Libraries were prepared by immunoSEQ multiplex PCR; TCRdb keeps only in-frame clonotypes and omits some of them. The data show about 270,000 clones, with roughly nine tenths seen just once and over 2% held by the top ten. Per germline, CDR1 KGHDR and CDR2 SFDVKD. With V trimmed by 8 bases and J by 3 bases, 10 bases remained unmatched. The CDR3 sequence is 15 residues long. The chain is built from TRBV24-1 and TRBJ1-1; TRBD1 matches at 8 bases. Material for sequencing was PBMCs or T cells enriched from blood (not recorded which). The receptor was isolated from a woman aged 18-29 years who had recovered from COVID-19. The CDR3: CATNPADRVDTEAFF. In DNA, the CDR3 is TGTGCCACCAACCCAGCGGACAGGGTGGACACTGAAGCTTTCTTT.